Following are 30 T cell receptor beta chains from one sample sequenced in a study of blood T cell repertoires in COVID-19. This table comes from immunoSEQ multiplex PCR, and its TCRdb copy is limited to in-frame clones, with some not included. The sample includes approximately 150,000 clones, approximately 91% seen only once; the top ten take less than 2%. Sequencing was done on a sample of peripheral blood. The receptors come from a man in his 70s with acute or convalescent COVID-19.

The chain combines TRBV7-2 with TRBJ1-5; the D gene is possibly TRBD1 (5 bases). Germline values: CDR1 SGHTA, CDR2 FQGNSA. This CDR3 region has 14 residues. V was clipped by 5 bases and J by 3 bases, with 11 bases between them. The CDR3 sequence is CASSPAGYNQPQHF. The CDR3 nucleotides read TGTGCCAGCAGCCCCGCAGGGTACAATCAGCCCCAGCATTTT.

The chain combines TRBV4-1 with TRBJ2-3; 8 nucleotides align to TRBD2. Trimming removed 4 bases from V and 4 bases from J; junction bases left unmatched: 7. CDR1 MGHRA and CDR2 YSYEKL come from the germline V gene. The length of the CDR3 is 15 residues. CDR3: CASSLGGLGADTQYF. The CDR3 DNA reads TGCGCCAGCAGCCTTGGGGGACTAGGGGCAGATACGCAGTATTTT.

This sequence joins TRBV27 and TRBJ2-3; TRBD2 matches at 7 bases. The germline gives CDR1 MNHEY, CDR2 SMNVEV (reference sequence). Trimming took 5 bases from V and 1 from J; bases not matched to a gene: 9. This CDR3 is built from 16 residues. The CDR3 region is CASSGGLVAGTDTQYF. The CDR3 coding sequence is TGTGCCAGCAGTGGAGGACTAGTTGCTGGCACAGATACGCAGTATTTT.

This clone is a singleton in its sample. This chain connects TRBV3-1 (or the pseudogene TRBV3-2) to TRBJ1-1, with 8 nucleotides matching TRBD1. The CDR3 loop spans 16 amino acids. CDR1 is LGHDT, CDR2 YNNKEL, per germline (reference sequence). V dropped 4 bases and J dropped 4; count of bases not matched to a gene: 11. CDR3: CASSPTHRGDGTEAFF. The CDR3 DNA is TGTGCCAGCAGCCCTACCCACAGGGGGGACGGCACTGAAGCTTTCTTT.

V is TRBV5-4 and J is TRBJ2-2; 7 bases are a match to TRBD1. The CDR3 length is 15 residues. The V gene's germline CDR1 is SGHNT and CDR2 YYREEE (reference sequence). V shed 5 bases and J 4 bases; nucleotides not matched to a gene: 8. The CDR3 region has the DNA TGTGCCAGCAGATCTGACAGGGTGAGCACCGGGGAGCTGTTTTTT. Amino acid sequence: CASRSDRVSTGELFF.

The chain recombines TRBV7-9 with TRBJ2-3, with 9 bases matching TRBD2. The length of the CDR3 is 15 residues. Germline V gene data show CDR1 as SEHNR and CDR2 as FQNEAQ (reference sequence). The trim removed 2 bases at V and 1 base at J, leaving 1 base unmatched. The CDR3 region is CASSLRTSGTDTQYF. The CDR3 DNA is TGTGCCAGCAGCTTAAGGACTAGCGGCACAGATACGCAGTATTTT.

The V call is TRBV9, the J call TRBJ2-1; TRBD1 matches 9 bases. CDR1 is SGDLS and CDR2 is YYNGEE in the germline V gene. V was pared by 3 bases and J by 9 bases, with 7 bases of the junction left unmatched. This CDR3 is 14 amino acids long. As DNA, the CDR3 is TGTGCCAGCAGCGGGCCCACAGGGGGCGGTGAGCAGTTCTTC. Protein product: CASSGPTGGGEQFF.

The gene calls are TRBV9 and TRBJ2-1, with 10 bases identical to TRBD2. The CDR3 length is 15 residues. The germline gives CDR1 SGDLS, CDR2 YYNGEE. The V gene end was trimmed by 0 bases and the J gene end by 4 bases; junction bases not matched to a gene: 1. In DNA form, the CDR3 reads TGTGCCAGCAGCGTAGAACTAGCGGGGTACAATGAGCAGTTCTTC. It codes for CASSVELAGYNEQFF. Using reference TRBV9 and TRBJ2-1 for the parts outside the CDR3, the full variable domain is DSGVTQTPKHLITATGQRVTLRCSPRSGDLSVYWYQQSLDQGLQFLIQYYNGEERAKGNILERFSAQQFPDLHSELNLSSLELGDSALYFCASSVELAGYNEQFFGPGTRLTVL.

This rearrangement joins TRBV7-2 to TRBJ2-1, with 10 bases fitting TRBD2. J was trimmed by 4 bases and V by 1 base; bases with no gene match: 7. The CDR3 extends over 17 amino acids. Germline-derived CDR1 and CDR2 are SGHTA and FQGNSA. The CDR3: CASSLVLAGPGYNEQFF. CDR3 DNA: TGTGCCAGCAGCTTAGTACTAGCGGGGCCGGGATACAATGAGCAGTTCTTC.

The CDR3 reads CASRVGTGVWYEQYF. CDR3 in DNA: TGTGCCAGCAGGGTGGGAACAGGGGTGTGGTACGAGCAGTACTTC. The chain uses TRBV6-5 and TRBJ2-7; 7 bases fit TRBD1. The CDR3 loop spans 15 amino acids. Looked up from germline, CDR1 is MNHEY and CDR2 is SVGAGI. With 6 bases clipped from V and 4 bases from J, the junction kept 12 bases outside the gene matches.

The CDR3 here is CASSGSGGLNQPQHF. CDR3 sequence (DNA): TGTGCCAGTAGTGGATCTGGCGGCCTAAATCAGCCCCAGCATTTT. The V call is TRBV19, the J call TRBJ1-5; D is unclear. V dropped 5 bases and J dropped 4 bases, with 15 bases sitting between them. CDR1 and CDR2 from the germline V gene are LNHDA and SQIVND (reference sequence). CDR3 length equals 15 residues.

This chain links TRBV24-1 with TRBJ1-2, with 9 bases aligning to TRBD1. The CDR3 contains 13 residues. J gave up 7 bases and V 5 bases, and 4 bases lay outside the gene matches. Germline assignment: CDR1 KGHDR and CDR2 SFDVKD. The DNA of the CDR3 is TGTGCCACCAGTGGTGGACAGGGGAGTGGCTACACCTTC. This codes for CATSGGQGSGYTF.

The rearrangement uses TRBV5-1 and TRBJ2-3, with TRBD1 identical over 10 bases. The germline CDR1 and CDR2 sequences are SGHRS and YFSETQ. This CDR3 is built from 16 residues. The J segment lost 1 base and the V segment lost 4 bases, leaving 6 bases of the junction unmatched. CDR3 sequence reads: CASSQRQGAGTDTQYF. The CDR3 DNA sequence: TGCGCCAGCAGCCAAAGACAGGGGGCTGGCACAGATACGCAGTATTTT.

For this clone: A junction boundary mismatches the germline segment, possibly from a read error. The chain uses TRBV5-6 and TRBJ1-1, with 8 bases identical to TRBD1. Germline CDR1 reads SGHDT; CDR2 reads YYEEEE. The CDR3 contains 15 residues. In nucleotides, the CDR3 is TGTGCCGGCAGCCTCGGACAGGGAACTTACACTGAAGCTTTCTTT. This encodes CAGSLGQGTYTEAFF.

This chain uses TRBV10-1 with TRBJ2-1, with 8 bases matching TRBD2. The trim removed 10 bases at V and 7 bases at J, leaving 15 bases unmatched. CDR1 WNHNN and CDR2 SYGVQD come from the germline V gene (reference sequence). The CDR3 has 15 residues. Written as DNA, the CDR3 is TGCGCCACCCGGAATAGCGGGAACGGGGAAAATGAGCAGTTCTTC. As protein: CATRNSGNGENEQFF.

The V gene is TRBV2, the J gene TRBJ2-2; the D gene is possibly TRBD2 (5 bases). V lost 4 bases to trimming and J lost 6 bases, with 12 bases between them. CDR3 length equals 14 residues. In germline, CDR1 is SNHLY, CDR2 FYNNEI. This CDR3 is CASSVGTGAGELFF. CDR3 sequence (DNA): TGTGCCAGCAGTGTCGGTACCGGGGCCGGGGAGCTGTTTTTT. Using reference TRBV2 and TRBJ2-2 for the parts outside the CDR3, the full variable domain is EPEVTQTPSHQVTQMGQEVILRCVPISNHLYFYWYRQILGQKVEFLVSFYNNEISEKSEIFDDQFSVERPDGSNFTLKIRSTKLEDSAMYFCASSVGTGAGELFFGEGSRLTVL.

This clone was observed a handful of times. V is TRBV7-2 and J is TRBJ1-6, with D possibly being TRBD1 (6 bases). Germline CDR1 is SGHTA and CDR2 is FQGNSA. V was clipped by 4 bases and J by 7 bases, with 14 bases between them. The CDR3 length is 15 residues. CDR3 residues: CASSSRTVLNSPLHF. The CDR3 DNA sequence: TGTGCCAGCAGCTCACGGACAGTGTTGAATTCACCCCTCCACTTT.

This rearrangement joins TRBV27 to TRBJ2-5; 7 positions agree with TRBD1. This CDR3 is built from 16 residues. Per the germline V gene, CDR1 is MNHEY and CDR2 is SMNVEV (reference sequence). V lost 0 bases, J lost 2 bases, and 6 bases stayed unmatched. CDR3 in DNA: TGTGCCAGCAGTTTATCCCCAGGACAGGATCAAGAGACCCAGTACTTC. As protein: CASSLSPGQDQETQYF.

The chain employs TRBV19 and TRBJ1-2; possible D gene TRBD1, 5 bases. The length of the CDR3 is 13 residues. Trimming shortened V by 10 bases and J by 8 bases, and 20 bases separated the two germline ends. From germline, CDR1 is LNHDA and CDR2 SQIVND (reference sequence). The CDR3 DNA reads TGTGCCACCGCGGGACTCCCGGCGGAGGGCTACACCTTC. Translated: CATAGLPAEGYTF. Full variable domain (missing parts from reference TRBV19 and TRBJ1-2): DGGITQSPKYLFRKEGQNVTLSCEQNLNHDAMYWYRQDPGQGLRLIYYSQIVNDFQKGDIAEGYSVSREKKESFPLTVTSAQKNPTAFYLCATAGLPAEGYTFGSGTRLTVV.

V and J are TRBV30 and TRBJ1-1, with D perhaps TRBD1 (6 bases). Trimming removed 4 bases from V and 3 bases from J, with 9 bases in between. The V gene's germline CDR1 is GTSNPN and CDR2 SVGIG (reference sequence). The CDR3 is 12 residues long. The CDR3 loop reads CAWKGDDTEAFF. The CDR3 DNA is TGTGCCTGGAAGGGGGACGACACTGAAGCTTTCTTT.

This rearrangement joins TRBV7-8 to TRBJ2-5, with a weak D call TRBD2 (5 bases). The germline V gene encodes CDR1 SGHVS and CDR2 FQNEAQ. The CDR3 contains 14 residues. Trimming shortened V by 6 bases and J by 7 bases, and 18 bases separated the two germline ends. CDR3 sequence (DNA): TGTGCCAGCAGTCCTAACCGGGGTTTGGTGACCCAGTACTTC. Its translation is CASSPNRGLVTQYF.

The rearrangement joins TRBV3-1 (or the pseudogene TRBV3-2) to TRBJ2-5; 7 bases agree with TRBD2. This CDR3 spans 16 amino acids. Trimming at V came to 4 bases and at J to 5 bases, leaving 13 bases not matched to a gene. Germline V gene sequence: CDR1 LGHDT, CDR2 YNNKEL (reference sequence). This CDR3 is CASSLGTSGRGETQYF. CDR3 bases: TGTGCCAGCAGCCTCGGTACGAGCGGGCGGGGGGAGACCCAGTACTTC.

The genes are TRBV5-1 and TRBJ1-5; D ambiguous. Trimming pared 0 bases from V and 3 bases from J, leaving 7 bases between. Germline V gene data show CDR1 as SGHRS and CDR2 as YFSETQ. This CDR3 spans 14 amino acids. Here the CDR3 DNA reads TGCGCCAGCAGCTTGGGAGCGGACAATCAGCCCCAGCATTTT. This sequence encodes CASSLGADNQPQHF. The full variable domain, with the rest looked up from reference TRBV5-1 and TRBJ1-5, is KAGVTQTPRYLIKTRGQQVTLSCSPISGHRSVSWYQQTPGQGLQFLFEYFSETQRNKGNFPGRFSGRQFSNSRSEMNVSTLELGDSALYLCASSLGADNQPQHFGDGTRLSIL.

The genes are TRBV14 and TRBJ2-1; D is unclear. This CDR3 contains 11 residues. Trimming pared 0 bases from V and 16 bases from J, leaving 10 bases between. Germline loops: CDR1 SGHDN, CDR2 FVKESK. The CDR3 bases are TGTGCCAGCAGCCAAGATGTCGAGGAATTCTTC. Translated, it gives CASSQDVEEFF.

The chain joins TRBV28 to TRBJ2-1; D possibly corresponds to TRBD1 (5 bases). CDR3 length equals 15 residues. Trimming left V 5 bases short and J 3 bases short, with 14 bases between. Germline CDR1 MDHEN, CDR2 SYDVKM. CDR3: CASSGVGASYNEQFF. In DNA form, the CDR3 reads TGTGCCAGCAGTGGCGTTGGGGCGAGCTACAATGAGCAGTTCTTC. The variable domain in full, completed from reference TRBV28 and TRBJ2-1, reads DVKVTQSSRYLVKRTGEKVFLECVQDMDHENMFWYRQDPGLGLRLIYFSYDVKMKEKGDIPEGYSVSREKKERFSLILESASTNQTSMYLCASSGVGASYNEQFFGPGTRLTVL.

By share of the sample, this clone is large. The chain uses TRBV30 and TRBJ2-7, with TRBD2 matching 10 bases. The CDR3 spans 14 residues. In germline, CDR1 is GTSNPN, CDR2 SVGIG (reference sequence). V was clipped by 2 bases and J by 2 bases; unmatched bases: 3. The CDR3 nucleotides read TGTGCCTGGAGTTCTAGCGGGAGCACCTACGAGCAGTACTTC. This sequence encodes CAWSSSGSTYEQYF.

The DNA for the CDR3 is TGTGCCAGCGGGGACAGGACGCGCTACGAGCAGTACTTC. This sequence encodes CASGDRTRYEQYF. The chain recombines TRBV5-8 with TRBJ2-7, with 8 bases identical to TRBD1. The germline V gene has CDR1 SGHTS and CDR2 YDEGEE. The CDR3 contains 13 residues. V shed 7 bases, J shed 3 bases, and the junction held 6 bases outside the gene matches.

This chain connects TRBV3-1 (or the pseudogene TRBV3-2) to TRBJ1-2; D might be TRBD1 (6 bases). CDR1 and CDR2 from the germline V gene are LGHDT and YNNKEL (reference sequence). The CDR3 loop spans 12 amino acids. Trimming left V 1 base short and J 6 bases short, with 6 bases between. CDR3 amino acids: CASSQGTDGYTF. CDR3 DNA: TGTGCCAGCAGCCAAGGGACAGATGGCTACACCTTC.

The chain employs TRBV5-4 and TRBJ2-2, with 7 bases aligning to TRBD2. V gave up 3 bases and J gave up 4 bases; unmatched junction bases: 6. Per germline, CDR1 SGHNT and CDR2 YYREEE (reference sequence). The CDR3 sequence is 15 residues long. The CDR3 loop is CASSSGLSSTGELFF. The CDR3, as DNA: TGTGCCAGCAGCTCGGGACTAAGTTCCACCGGGGAGCTGTTTTTT.

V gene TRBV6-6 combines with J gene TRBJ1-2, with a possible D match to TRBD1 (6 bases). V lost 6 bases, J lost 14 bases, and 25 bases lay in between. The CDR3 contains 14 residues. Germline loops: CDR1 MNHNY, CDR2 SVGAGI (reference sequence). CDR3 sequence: CASSREGGRSLATF. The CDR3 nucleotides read TGTGCCAGCAGCCGGGAGGGGGGAAGGTCACTGGCAACCTTC.